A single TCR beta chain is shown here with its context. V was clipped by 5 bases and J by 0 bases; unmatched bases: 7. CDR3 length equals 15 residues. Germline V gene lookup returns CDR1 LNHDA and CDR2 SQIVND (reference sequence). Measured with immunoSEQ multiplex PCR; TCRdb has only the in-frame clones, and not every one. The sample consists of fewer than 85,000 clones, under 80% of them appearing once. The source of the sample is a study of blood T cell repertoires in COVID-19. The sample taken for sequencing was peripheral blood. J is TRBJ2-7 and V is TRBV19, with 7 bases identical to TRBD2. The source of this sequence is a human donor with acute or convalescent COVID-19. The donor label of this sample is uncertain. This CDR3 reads CASSGYSGRSYEQYF. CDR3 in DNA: TGTGCCAGTAGTGGATATAGCGGGCGCTCCTACGAGCAGTACTTC.